This record looks at one T cell receptor (beta chain) sequence and its context. During colonoscopy, one to two rectal pinch biopsies were collected. Here immunoSEQ multiplex PCR was the method, and the copy in TCRdb shows in-frame clones only, minus some. Here the sample spans about 36,000 clones, about 80% being singletons. CDR1 and CDR2 from the germline V gene are MGHRA and YSYEKL. The CDR3 has 14 amino acids. J was trimmed by 3 bases and V by 3 bases; bases with no gene match: 4. The sample comes from a study of pediatric ulcerative colitis. The clonotype originates from a boy under 18 with moderate ulcerative colitis. The rearrangement uses TRBV4-1 and TRBJ2-7; 8 nucleotides line up with TRBD1. The specimen was gut tissue. The DNA for the CDR3 is TGCGCCAGCAGCCACAACACAGGGGGCTACGAGCAGTACTTC. Protein sequence: CASSHNTGGYEQYF.